This TCR beta chain was observed in a study of cytomegalovirus exposure and HLA in healthy donors. Looking at the study overall: Earlier results showed 90 million to 130 million unique TCR beta sequences derived from roughly 180 million T cells.

As for the donors, each was a healthy bone marrow donor. In the case of this clone: What it binds is unknown.

The primer mix had 60 Vbeta and 13 Jbeta primers. Sequencing used immunoSEQ multiplex PCR; TCRdb keeps in-frame clones, though not all of them. Of 80,000 to 100,000 clones in the sample, 55% to 75% are singletons; the top ten hold under 3%. The study's findings and limits: Cytomegalovirus association was assigned to more than 150 TCR beta chains. What a later analysis reportedly showed was that an Asian-associated ancestry cluster had fewer N-insertions than the approximately 700-donor mean.

This clonotype was sampled from a man aged 45-60 years in good health and CMV-seronegative. The sequenced sample was PBMCs.

The CDR3 spells CSTTGSYGYTF. Here the CDR3 DNA reads TGCAGTACCACAGGGTCCTATGGCTACACCTTC. The V gene is TRBV20-1, the J gene TRBJ1-2; weak D call: TRBD1 (6 bases). CDR1 is DFQATT, CDR2 SNEGSKA, per germline (reference sequence). The CDR3 extends over 11 amino acids. V lost 8 bases, J lost 4 bases, and 11 bases lay in between.